This T cell receptor (beta chain) was sequenced during a study of cytomegalovirus exposure and HLA in healthy donors (TCRdb year 2017). Regarding the study in general: In an earlier analysis of roughly 590 of the donors, under 300 Gb of sequence data and roughly 100 million unique TCR beta sequences from roughly 200 million T cells were reported. About 310 gigabases of sequencing data and 70 million to 100 million unique TCR sequences were included in an early release covering about 620 HLA-typed donors. Of the roughly 390 genotyped donors, 65% to 90% fell in the genetic ancestry cluster associated with self-reported Caucasian donors. The study was designed to test whether signatures of past pathogen exposure could be identified by cataloging public T cell receptors. Using immunosequencing, the study profiled T cell repertoires from around 680 subjects and related those repertoires to cytomegalovirus serostatus. In addition to the first cohort of 666 subjects, a separate validation cohort of around 110 different subjects was used. To predict cytomegalovirus infection status, the study combined high-throughput TCR immunosequencing, statistical association of individual TCRs with disease status, and machine learning. A later analysis re-examined previously published TCR beta repertoires from around 670 donors and added high-resolution HLA genotyping to investigate patterns of TCR occurrence. In the later analysis, no new phenotypic data were used to find candidate immune exposures; instead, reliance was placed on TCR beta sequences and their occurrence across donors. To decide whether each TCR beta V gene segment behaved as functional or pseudogenic, an earlier analysis of some 570 of the donors relied on high-throughput TCR beta sequencing. Alongside the repertoire data, information on donor age, sex, ethnicity and CMV serostatus was compiled. Genome-wide SNP genotypes for about 65% of the 666 donors were used in a later genetic analysis, which treated that subset as a discovery cohort. All discovery cohort repertoires had been generated on a single sequencing platform. HLA typing covered class I and class II loci at four-digit resolution. The number of donors typed differed by locus, with 629-630 for A, B, C, DRB1 and DQB1, around 500 for DQA1, 600 to 610 for DPA1, and over 400 for DPB1. Four or five DR-DQ haplotypes were handled as single units for association and clustering, since linkage in the cohort was strong. On average, around 200,000 unique TCR beta nucleotide sequences were sequenced per donor among a few hundred genotyped donors of the cohort, with about 19% of those sequences being non-productive.

The cohort consisted of some 730 healthy bone marrow donors. All cohort members were sampled while nominally healthy, although unrecorded immune exposures were likely present. The donor tested CMV seronegative, placing the donor among the roughly 400 seronegative members of the cohort. A peripheral blood sample was collected from each donor, and TCR beta sequencing was performed on peripheral blood mononuclear cells. The Qiagen DNeasy Blood Extraction Kit was used to extract genomic DNA from the blood cell samples. What the authors observed across the whole study: It was suggested by the authors that the approach could potentially be generalized to other disease states and immunological phenotypes. In a later analysis, HLA-associated TCR beta chains showed more clonal expansion and lower generation probabilities than non-associated chains that were equally common. The study listed 164 TCR beta chains as associated with cytomegalovirus. Because HLA typing was missing for some donors at each locus, association tests included only the typed subset. Specific HLA alleles were associated with 16,951 TCR beta sequences at a false discovery rate of 0.05 in a later analysis. V-gene and J-gene trimming of TCR beta chains was associated with a missense DCLRE1C variant in a later genetic analysis, and the association was replicated in an independent cohort. Most TCR sequences were observed very rarely across donors, whereas some public TCRs were present in many individuals. Broadly in line with IMGT annotations, most TCR beta V segments showed up in productive rearrangements about 87% or about 30% of the time in an earlier analysis of 587 of the donors. Because counts were too low, 15 to 20 rarely observed V segments, including chromosome 9 orphons, were excluded from the earlier analysis of about 500 of the donors. Compared with the 666-donor mean, donors in an Asian-associated ancestry cluster had fewer N-insertions in productive TCRs, according to a later genetic analysis. The presence/absence analyses assumed that sequencing depth was roughly uniform across donors, and that assumption may not be true. When HLA alleles, especially DR and DQ, strongly co-occurred, TCR associations were difficult to assign to individual alleles. Because the 87-base-pair reads could not distinguish some IMGT-functional V segments, including TRBV6-2 and TRBV6-3, those segments were excluded. The only immune exposure information available for the cohort was CMV serostatus. A cluster of highly shared sequence variants was judged likely to represent a technical artifact of the sequencing pipeline. Only TCR beta chains were sequenced in this cohort, and the absence of alpha or paired-chain data limited detectable features. In vitro tests confirmed that a few of the cytomegalovirus-associated TCR beta chains recognize cytomegalovirus antigens. The classifier was reported to diagnose cytomegalovirus status with high specificity and sensitivity in both the original and validation cohorts. A further reported finding was that TCR beta sequences accurately predicted the HLA-A and HLA-B alleles for most subjects in the first cohort. Correlated functional status among segregating V segments might be attributable to linkage disequilibrium, but an unknown experimental factor could not be ruled out. According to a later analysis, most CMV-associated TCR beta chains appeared to be HLA-restricted, and the HLA associations seemed to be driven largely by CMV exposure. A later analysis reported that several top co-occurrence clusters appeared linked to parvovirus B19, influenza, CMV and Epstein-Barr virus. In a later analysis, TCR association rates were found to vary across HLA loci, with the most associated TCRs seen for DRB1 alleles and the fewest for HLA-C alleles.

Comment on this clone: What this receptor recognizes is not known. Base qualities are not at hand, and no much larger clone is one base apart.

CDR1 is given as LGHNA and CDR2 as YSLEER, both from the germline V gene. The CDR3 sequence holds 20 residues, the cysteine and phenylalanine included. CDR3 DNA only is kept here, 60 bases in frame from base 1. The junction shows trimming of 2 bases on V and 0 bases on J, and the gene matches do not reach 11 bases of it. The method was the immunoSEQ multiplex PCR assay. A mixture of 60 forward primers for TCR Vbeta segments and 13 reverse primers for TCR Jbeta segments was used in the multiplex PCR. A multiplex PCR assay on genomic DNA amplified the CDR3 region of rearranged TCR beta genes. Amplified TCR beta libraries were sequenced as 87-base-pair reads on the Illumina HiSeq System. Per the authors' processing: In a later analysis, 70 million to 95 million unique TCR beta chains were counted across the approximately 620 repertoires, and about 10 million of these chains were shared by at least two donors. A nearest-neighbor algorithm error-corrected the raw reads and collapsed the reads into unique sequences, merging closely related sequences to remove PCR and sequencing errors. V, D and J gene segments were assigned by aligning CDR3 sequences to IMGT reference sequences. For a sequence to be retained, a match of at least six nucleotides was required to both a V gene segment and a J gene segment. A rearrangement was called productive if the CDR3 had no stop codons and remained in frame with V and J, and every other rearrangement was called non-productive. CDR3 was defined according to IMGT convention as the region running from the second conserved V-encoded cysteine to the conserved J-encoded phenylalanine. In an earlier analysis of roughly 580 of the donors, sequences lacking an unambiguous match to a single V gene segment were excluded. In an earlier analysis of around 590 of the donors, a V segment was called functional when productive rearrangements were above 56.7%, and segregating when the standard deviation between donors exceeded 5%. A statistical classification framework was developed to diagnose cytomegalovirus status using the catalog of TCR beta chain sequences. In a later analysis, V and J genes were assigned by comparing TCR nucleotide sequences against IMGT/GENE-DB human TR gene sequences. Using the TCRdist pipeline, a later analysis assigned CDR3 sequences along with most-parsimonious VDJ recombination scenarios. In a later analysis, each TCR beta chain was defined by its CDR3 amino acid sequence together with its V-gene family, and reads lacking a unique V-gene family were excluded. To address suspected cross-contamination and a sequencing artifact, a later analysis removed approximately 600 highly shared, low-generation-probability nucleotide sequences. In a later analysis, a clonal expansion index for each public chain was calculated from normalized within-repertoire ranks of inferred template counts. In a later analysis, generation probabilities were computed with a VDJ recombination model fitted to out-of-frame rearrangements, and the resulting probabilities were checked against IGoR. A later analysis scored TCR-TCR, TCR-HLA and TCR-CMV co-occurrence with hypergeometric tests, applying a repertoire-size bias correction to TCR pairs. To estimate false discovery rates, a later analysis permuted the HLA or CMV assignments 20 times. In a later analysis, co-occurring TCRs were grouped using DBSCAN, with TCRdist sequence similarity added in when clustering inside HLA-allele-positive subsets. Co-occurrence clustering excluded repertoires with fewer than 30,000 or more than 120,000 public chains, plus five with anomalous nucleotide sharing. TCRdb took over this immuneACCESS table, retaining in-frame rearrangements with V and J assigned. Such tables are incomplete; in checked studies, under half of the missing clones stem from an unresolved V gene, and the remainder is unexplained. The D gene and trimming were derived from the DNA, and the V and J assignments and clone size from that table. The sample table contains approximately 170,000 clones; only one count was recorded for approximately 59% of them. The biggest ten clones account for about 3.2% of the sample.

The source material was PBMCs. The TCR was taken from a man in his forties in good health and CMV-seronegative. The V and J segments used are TRBV4-3 and TRBJ2-3; TRBD2 matches 13 bases in the middle. The CDR3 loop reads CASSQTLGTSGISSTDTQYF. The nucleotide sequence is TGCGCCAGCAGCCAAACCCTTGGGACTAGCGGGATTTCTAGCACAGATACGCAGTATTTT.